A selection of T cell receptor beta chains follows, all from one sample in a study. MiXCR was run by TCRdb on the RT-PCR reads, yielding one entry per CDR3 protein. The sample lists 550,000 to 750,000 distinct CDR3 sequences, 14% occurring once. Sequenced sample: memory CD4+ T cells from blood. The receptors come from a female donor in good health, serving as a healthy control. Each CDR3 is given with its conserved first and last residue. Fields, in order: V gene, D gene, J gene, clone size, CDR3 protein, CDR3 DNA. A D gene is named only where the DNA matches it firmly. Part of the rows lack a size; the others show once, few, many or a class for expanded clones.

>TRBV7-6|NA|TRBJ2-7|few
CASSLLTQETYEQYF
TGTGCCAGCAGCTTACTCACTCAAGAGACCTACGAGCAGTACTTC
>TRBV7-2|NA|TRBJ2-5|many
CASSLNAGLQETQYF
TGTGCCAGCAGCTTAAACGCAGGGTTGCAAGAGACCCAGTACTTC
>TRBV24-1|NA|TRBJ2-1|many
CATSESSPPEQFF
TGTGCCACCAGTGAGTCGAGCCCCCCTGAGCAGTTCTTC
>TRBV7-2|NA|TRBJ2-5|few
CASSTVGTEGRETQYF
TGTGCCAGCAGCACAGTGGGGACGGAGGGGAGAGAGACCCAGTACTTC
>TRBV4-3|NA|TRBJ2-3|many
CASSPARDYTDTQYF
TGCGCCAGCAGCCCCGCTAGGGATTACACAGATACGCAGTATTTT
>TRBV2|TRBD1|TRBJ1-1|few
CARTTGRSTEAFF
TGTGCCAGAACGACAGGGAGGAGCACTGAAGCTTTCTTT
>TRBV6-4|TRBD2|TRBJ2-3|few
CASSDFSGSPTDTQYF
TGTGCCAGCAGTGATTTTAGCGGGAGCCCCACAGATACGCAGTATTTT
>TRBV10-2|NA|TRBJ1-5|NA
CASSEGGPWPQHF
TGCGCCAGCAGTGAGGGGGGACCGTGGCCCCAGCATTTT
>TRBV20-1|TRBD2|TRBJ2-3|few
CSAVSGRWGDTQYF
TGCAGTGCGGTTAGCGGGAGGTGGGGAGATACGCAGTATTTT
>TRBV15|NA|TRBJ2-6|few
CATSPDRISGANVLTF
TGTGCCACCAGCCCTGACAGGATATCTGGGGCCAACGTCCTGACTTTC
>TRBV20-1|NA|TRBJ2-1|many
CSADSYNEQFF
TGCAGTGCTGACAGCTACAATGAGCAGTTCTTC
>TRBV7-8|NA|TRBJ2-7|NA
CASSLRGRFFEQYF
TGTGCCAGCAGCTTAAGGGGCAGGTTCTTCGAGCAGTACTTC
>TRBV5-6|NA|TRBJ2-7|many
CASSLEQGWYEQYF
TGTGCCAGCAGTCTCGAACAGGGATGGTACGAGCAGTACTTC
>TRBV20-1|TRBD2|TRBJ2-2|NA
CSAGVSGNTGELFF
TGCAGCGCGGGAGTTAGCGGGAACACCGGGGAGCTGTTTTTT
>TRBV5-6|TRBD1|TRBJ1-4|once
CASSDSGGSNEKLFF
TGTGCCAGCAGCGACTCAGGGGGATCTAATGAAAAACTGTTTTTT
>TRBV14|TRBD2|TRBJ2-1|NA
CASSQDGFRAGVTPYNEQFF
TGTGCCAGCAGCCAAGATGGTTTCCGCGCGGGAGTGACTCCCTACAATGAGCAGTTCTTC
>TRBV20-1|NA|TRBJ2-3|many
CSAKDTNLFTDTQYF
TGCAGTGCTAAGGACACCAACCTCTTCACAGATACGCAGTATTTT
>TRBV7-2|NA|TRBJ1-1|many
CASSFGEDTEAFF
TGTGCCAGCAGCTTCGGGGAGGACACTGAAGCTTTCTTT
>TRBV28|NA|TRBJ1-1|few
CASIPPGGTEAFF
TGTGCCAGCATTCCCCCGGGGGGCACTGAAGCTTTCTTT
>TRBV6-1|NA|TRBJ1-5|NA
CASNPSGSNQPQHF
TGTGCCAGCAACCCTTCGGGGAGCAATCAGCCCCAGCATTTT
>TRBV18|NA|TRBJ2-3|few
CASSPPQSVFTDTQYF
TGTGCCAGCTCACCACCCCAGAGTGTATTCACAGATACGCAGTATTTT
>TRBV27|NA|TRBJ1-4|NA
CASSFGGARDNEKLFF
TGTGCCAGCAGTTTTGGGGGTGCGAGGGATAATGAAAAACTGTTTTTT
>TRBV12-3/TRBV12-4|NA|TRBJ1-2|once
CASQGGEGRYGYSF
TGTGCCAGTCAGGGAGGGGAAGGGCGGTATGGCTACTCCTTC
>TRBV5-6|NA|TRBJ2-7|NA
CASSFDSRPESPYEQYF
TGTGCCAGCAGCTTCGATAGCAGGCCGGAGAGCCCCTACGAGCAGTACTTC
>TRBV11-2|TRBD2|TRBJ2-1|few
CASSFTGLAGVGNEQFF
TGTGCCAGCAGCTTTACGGGACTAGCGGGAGTGGGTAATGAGCAGTTCTTC
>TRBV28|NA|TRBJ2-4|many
CASSLQGNIQYF
TGTGCCAGCAGTTTACAGGGAAACATTCAGTACTTC
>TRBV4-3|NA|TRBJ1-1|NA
CASSHRGDTEAFF
TGCGCCAGCAGCCATCGGGGGGACACTGAAGCTTTCTTT
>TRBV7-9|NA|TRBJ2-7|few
CASSYGNSYEQYF
TGTGCCAGCAGCTACGGCAACTCCTACGAGCAGTACTTC
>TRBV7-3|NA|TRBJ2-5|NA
CASSLTIEETQYF
TGTGCCAGCAGCTTAACTATAGAAGAGACCCAGTACTTC